The 19 T cell receptor beta chains presented below share a single source sample, sequenced in a study of a mutant IDH1 vaccine in newly diagnosed glioma. This sample's time point: week 35, safety follow-up. Vaccination used 300 ug of mutant IDH1 20-mer peptide per dose, with topical imiquimod. Assay used: immunoSEQ multiplex PCR; TCRdb lists only in-frame clones, some missing. Among about 60,000 clones, roughly 79% were seen once, and the ten largest hold 5% to 7%. No antigen has been assigned to these receptors. Sequences were derived from PBMCs, sampled from a glioma patient whose treatment included an IDH1 peptide vaccine. The origin of the receptors is a man aged 40-55 years with glioma.

This rearrangement joins TRBV6-5 to TRBJ2-7, with 7 bases fitting TRBD2. The CDR3 is 15 amino acids. V shed 0 bases, J shed 5 bases, and the junction held 7 bases outside the gene matches. Germline values: CDR1 MNHEY, CDR2 SVGAGI. In DNA form, the CDR3 reads TGTGCCAGCAGTTACTCGGGGCTAGCGGCTGACGAGCAGTACTTC. Protein sequence: CASSYSGLAADEQYF.

This clone was observed a few times. Here the CDR3 reads CASSLDLARTDTQYF. The CDR3 coding sequence is TGTGCCAGCAGCTTAGATTTAGCGCGCACAGATACGCAGTATTTT. V gene TRBV7-2 combines with J gene TRBJ2-3, with a weak D call TRBD2 (5 bases). Trimming took 1 base from V and 1 from J, leaving 9 bases between them. The germline CDR1 and CDR2 sequences are SGHTA and FQGNSA. The CDR3 contains 15 residues. The variable domain in full, completed from reference TRBV7-2 and TRBJ2-3, reads GAGVSQSPSNKVTEKGKDVELRCDPISGHTALYWYRQSLGQGLEFLIYFQGNSAPDKSGLPSDRFSAERTGGSVSTLTIQRTQQEDSAVYLCASSLDLARTDTQYFGPGTRLTVL.

Only a few counts were recorded for this clone. This sequence joins TRBV10-3 and TRBJ2-5; the match to TRBD2 covers 7 bases. Germline V CDR1 and CDR2: ENHRY, SYGVKD. Trimming removed 7 bases from V and 1 base from J; junction bases left unmatched: 6. This CDR3 comprises 14 residues. CDR3 nucleotide sequence: TGTGCCATCAAGGTCGGCGGGGGCCAAGAGACCCAGTACTTC. Encoded protein: CAIKVGGGQETQYF.

The chain has TRBV5-1 and TRBJ2-7, with D unresolved. The CDR3 contains 16 residues. Germline CDR1 is SGHRS and CDR2 is YFSETQ. Trimming stripped 1 base from V and 0 bases from J, with 14 bases between. The CDR3 DNA reads as TGCGCCAGCAGCTTGATGCGAGCGTCGAGCTCCTACGAGCAGTACTTC. Encoded protein: CASSLMRASSSYEQYF.

The CDR3 loop is CASSQDEFSGFSNEQFF. The CDR3 DNA is TGCGCCAGCAGCCAAGATGAATTTTCGGGGTTCTCCAATGAGCAGTTCTTC. The genes are TRBV4-1 and TRBJ2-1; D perhaps matches TRBD2 (5 bases). Germline CDR1 and CDR2: MGHRA and YSYEKL. The CDR3 totals 17 residues. The ends were cut back, 0 bases at V and 6 bases at J, with 18 bases in the middle.

This clone was recorded once. V and J are TRBV5-4 and TRBJ2-1; 10 positions match TRBD2. J was trimmed by 9 bases and V by 0 bases; bases with no gene match: 9. Looked up from germline, CDR1 is SGHNT and CDR2 is YYREEE (reference sequence). This CDR3 spans 16 amino acids. This CDR3 is CASSLAKLAGVPEQFF. The DNA for the CDR3 is TGTGCCAGCAGCTTGGCTAAGCTAGCGGGGGTCCCTGAGCAGTTCTTC.

The V and J genes are TRBV13 and TRBJ2-5; 11 bases align to TRBD2. The J call may be faulty, since TRBJ2-7 better matches the DNA end. Germline V CDR1 and CDR2: PRHDT, FYEKMQ (reference sequence). This CDR3 has 18 residues. The CDR3 nucleotides are TGTGCCAGCAGCTTAGTGGGGACTAGCGGAAAAAGGTCGTACGAGCAGTACTTC. This translates into CASSLVGTSGKRSYEQYF.

J is TRBJ1-5 and V is TRBV7-2; TRBD1 matches at 7 bases. The CDR3 totals 15 residues. Germline CDR1 SGHTA, CDR2 FQGNSA. J lost 7 bases, V lost 2 bases, and 8 bases had no gene match. CDR3 protein: CASSLQGGGGQPQHF. The DNA for the CDR3 is TGTGCCAGCAGCTTACAGGGGGGAGGCGGGCAGCCCCAGCATTTT.

The gene calls are TRBV6-6 and TRBJ1-1; D gene ambiguous. Trimming took off 1 base at V and 5 bases at J, with 11 bases between the two ends. The CDR3 has 14 amino acids. CDR1 and CDR2 (germline): MNHNY, SVGAGI (reference sequence). The CDR3 DNA sequence: TGTGCCAGCAGTTACTTTGGGGTCGGGACTGAAGCTTTCTTT. Protein sequence: CASSYFGVGTEAFF.

This rearrangement joins TRBV11-2 to TRBJ2-7, with 11 bases fitting TRBD2. Germline V gene lookup returns CDR1 SGHAT and CDR2 FQNNGV. V was clipped by 0 bases and J by 5 bases; unmatched bases: 12. The length of the CDR3 is 18 residues. The chain's CDR3 is CASSLDSQLAGVWDEQYF. The CDR3 DNA reads as TGTGCCAGCAGCTTAGATTCCCAACTAGCGGGAGTTTGGGACGAGCAGTACTTC.

The chain is built from TRBV6-5 and TRBJ1-6; TRBD1 agrees at 11 bases. The CDR3 sequence is 14 residues long. The V and J ends lost 8 bases and 10 bases, in that order; junction bases with no gene match: 7. CDR1 and CDR2 (germline): MNHEY, SVGAGI. As DNA, the CDR3 is TGTGCCAGCGTCCGGACAGGGGGCGGCTCACCCCTCCACTTT. Translated, it gives CASVRTGGGSPLHF.

This chain links TRBV10-3 with TRBJ2-3, with TRBD2 matching 7 bases. Germline V gene data show CDR1 as ENHRY and CDR2 as SYGVKD. J gave up 5 bases and V 8 bases, and 7 bases lay outside the gene matches. The CDR3 length is 13 residues. CDR3 DNA sequence: TGTGCCATCCACGGCCGGGAGGTAGATACGCAGTATTTT. Translated, it gives CAIHGREVDTQYF.

The chain combines TRBV30 with TRBJ1-4; 11 nucleotides agree with TRBD1. Trimming took 3 bases from V and 5 from J; bases not matched to a gene: 2. Germline V gene data show CDR1 as GTSNPN and CDR2 as SVGIG (reference sequence). The CDR3 extends over 14 amino acids. The CDR3 loop is CAWRGDRGNEKLFF. In DNA, the CDR3 is TGTGCCTGGAGGGGGGACAGGGGGAATGAAAAACTGTTTTTT.

As DNA, the CDR3 is TGCGCCAGCAGCTTGGCCACTTTCTACGAGCAGTACTTC. It yields the protein CASSLATFYEQYF. The chain recombines TRBV5-1 with TRBJ2-7; D unclear. Trimming left V 0 bases short and J 3 bases short, with 7 bases between. The CDR3 contains 13 residues. Germline-derived CDR1 and CDR2 are SGHRS and YFSETQ.

This clone turned up a few times. The chain joins TRBV9 to TRBJ1-3; weak D call: TRBD1 (5 bases). Germline-derived CDR1 and CDR2 are SGDLS and YYNGEE. The length of the CDR3 is 17 residues. The V gene lost 0 bases and the J gene lost 6 bases, with 19 bases spanning the gap. The CDR3 region has the DNA TGTGCCAGCAGCGTAGGGGGGAATGCGGTCTTCGAAAACACCATATATTTT. It is translated as CASSVGGNAVFENTIYF.

This chain connects TRBV7-2 to TRBJ1-3; D is undetermined. The CDR3 loop spans 14 amino acids. V lost 1 base to trimming and J lost 0 bases, with 4 bases between them. Germline V gene sequence: CDR1 SGHTA, CDR2 FQGNSA. The CDR3 is CASSLGPSGNTIYF. Written as DNA, the CDR3 is TGTGCCAGCAGCTTAGGGCCCTCTGGAAACACCATATATTTT. Complete variable domain (other parts from reference TRBV7-2 and TRBJ1-3): GAGVSQSPSNKVTEKGKDVELRCDPISGHTALYWYRQSLGQGLEFLIYFQGNSAPDKSGLPSDRFSAERTGGSVSTLTIQRTQQEDSAVYLCASSLGPSGNTIYFGEGSWLTVV.

This clone is judged medium-sized. V gene TRBV12-5 combines with J gene TRBJ1-5; D ambiguous. Trimming cost V 7 bases and J 6 bases, with 16 bases left between them. Germline assignment: CDR1 LGHNT and CDR2 FRNRAP. This CDR3 has 14 amino acids. DNA of the CDR3: TGTGCTAGTGCCCGATCGGTACGTGGTCAGCCCCAGCATTTT. It specifies CASARSVRGQPQHF.

The rearrangement links TRBV6-5 to TRBJ2-1; D unclear. CDR1 is MNHEY, CDR2 SVGAGI, per germline. Trimming cost V 4 bases and J 5 bases, with 6 bases left between them. The CDR3 sequence is 12 residues long. The CDR3 DNA reads as TGTGCCAGCAGTTTCGGGCACAATGAGCAGTTCTTC. It translates to CASSFGHNEQFF.

The CDR3 nucleotides read TGCGCCAGCAGCCAGAGCGCCCAGGGGCCCCCCTATGGCTACACCTTC. Amino acid sequence: CASSQSAQGPPYGYTF. This rearrangement joins TRBV4-3 to TRBJ1-2, with D tentatively TRBD1 (6 bases). The germline gives CDR1 LGHNA, CDR2 YSLEER. Trimming took 3 bases from V and 4 from J, leaving 18 bases between them. The CDR3 spans 16 residues.